This T cell receptor beta chain was identified in a study of blood T cell repertoires in COVID-19. Background on the study: Acute-phase and convalescent COVID-19 samples originated in the United States, Italy and Spain.

CDR3 length: 12 residues. Germline V gives CDR1 SQVTM, CDR2 ANQGSEA. V gave up 5 bases and J gave up 9 bases; unmatched junction bases: 10. The protocol was immunoSEQ multiplex PCR, while the TCRdb copy is restricted to in-frame clones and leaves out a portion. The sample contains fewer than 350,000 clones, 85% of which appear only once. Sequenced input: PBMCs or T cells enriched from blood (not recorded which). The rearrangement uses TRBV29-1 and TRBJ2-7, with 7 bases fitting TRBD1. This TCR was recovered from a woman aged 25 to 39 who had been exposed to COVID-19. CDR3 sequence reads: CSVQGDSVGQYF. The CDR3 DNA follows: TGCAGCGTTCAAGGGGACAGTGTCGGGCAGTACTTC.